This TCR beta chain derives from a study of shared clonotypes between healthy human individuals. About the study: Serving as donors were two women and three men, whose ages spanned 18 to 49.

Findings and limits, study-wide: Roughly 5% of naive CD4 clonotypes were shared across a few donors.

Naive CD8 cells, CD45RO-negative and positively selected for CCR7, excluded terminally differentiated effector memory CD45RA+ cells. As for this clone: Its antigen is still unknown.

An even split of each subset's genomic DNA across several immunoSEQ plates was performed. Per sorted-subset replicate PCR, input was approximately 180 ng DNA, representing 30,000 to 35,000 T cell genomes. TCRdb's copy holds only in-frame clones and misses some; the assay was immunoSEQ multiplex PCR. The data show 1.5 million to 2.5 million clones, about 95% seen once. CDR1 is MGHRA and CDR2 is YSYEKL in the germline V gene. This CDR3 spans 16 amino acids. After removal of 7 bases from V and 2 bases from J, the junction contained 11 bases not matched to a gene. The sample was naive CD8+ T cells sorted from blood. The J gene is TRBJ1-1, the V gene TRBV4-1, with 9 bases identical to TRBD1. The TCR originated in a man between 18 and 29 years old in good health. CDR3 amino acids: CASNWGQGRLNTEAFF. CDR3 sequence (DNA): TGCGCCAGCAATTGGGGACAGGGAAGACTCAACACTGAAGCTTTCTTT.